The rows below give T cell receptor beta chains drawn from one sample of a study of cytomegalovirus exposure and HLA in healthy donors. Profiled with immunoSEQ multiplex PCR; TCRdb holds only in-frame clones, not every one. The table shows 100,000 to 150,000 clones, with roughly 80% occurring only once. Material for sequencing was PBMCs. Receptors originate from a male donor in good health and CMV-seropositive. CDR3s include the opening cysteine and the closing phenylalanine or tryptophan. Fields, in order: V gene, D gene, J gene, clone size, CDR3 protein, CDR3 DNA. The D gene is left open where the match is weak. Clone size is given for some rows only: seen once, a few or many times, or a class if the clone is expanded.

TRBV6-1	TRBD2	TRBJ2-7	few	CASSEASGREGYEQYF	TGTGCCAGCAGTGAAGCCTCCGGGAGGGAGGGCTACGAGCAGTACTTC
TRBV28	TRBD2	TRBJ2-5	.	CASRREVGLAANPEETQYF	TGTGCCAGCAGAAGAGAGGTCGGACTAGCGGCAAATCCAGAAGAGACCCAGTACTTC
TRBV7-2	TRBD2	TRBJ2-3	.	CASSSLAGGGTDMQYF	TGTGCCAGCAGCTCCTTAGCGGGAGGGGGCACAGATATGCAGTATTTT
TRBV18	.	TRBJ1-4	.	CASSPLAEGEKLFF	TGTGCCAGCTCACCCCTCGCGGAGGGTGAAAAACTGTTTTTT
TRBV11-2	.	TRBJ2-1	.	CASSLDRPGTGNEQFF	TGTGCCAGCAGCTTAGATCGCCCGGGAACGGGCAATGAGCAGTTCTTC
TRBV7-8	TRBD2	TRBJ2-7	.	CASSFRGGTRGYEQYF	TGTGCCAGCAGCTTCCGCGGGGGGACCCGGGGCTACGAGCAGTACTTC
TRBV28	TRBD2	TRBJ2-7	.	CASSFARLAGGSYEQYF	TGTGCCAGCAGTTTCGCTCGACTAGCGGGTGGGTCCTACGAGCAGTACTTC
TRBV19	.	TRBJ2-3	.	CASSIRQGTTDTQYF	TGTGCCAGTAGTATAAGGCAGGGGACCACAGATACGCAGTATTTT
TRBV7-2	TRBD2	TRBJ2-7	.	CASSSAGGNYEQYF	TGTGCCAGCAGTTCAGCGGGGGGAAACTACGAGCAGTACTTC
TRBV19	.	TRBJ1-5	.	CASSPTVFSNQPQHF	TGTGCCAGTAGTCCGACAGTTTTTAGCAATCAGCCCCAGCATTTT
TRBV18	TRBD1	TRBJ2-6	once	CASSKQTGVAGANGLTF	TGTGCCAGCTCAAAGCAGACAGGGGTAGCTGGGGCCAACGGCCTGACTTTC
TRBV18	TRBD1	TRBJ2-7	.	CASSPLGTGGTYEQYF	TGTGCCAGCTCACCACTCGGGACAGGGGGAACCTACGAGCAGTACTTC
TRBV5-1	.	TRBJ2-5	.	CASSLWFPGSVQETQYF	TGCGCCAGCAGCTTGTGGTTTCCGGGATCCGTCCAAGAGACCCAGTACTTC
TRBV19	TRBD1	TRBJ1-3	.	CASSAREGQVSGNTIYF	TGTGCCAGTAGCGCTCGAGAGGGACAGGTCTCTGGAAACACCATATATTTT
TRBV7-2	.	TRBJ2-7	.	CASSAAGLLGNEQYF	TGTGCCAGCAGCGCCGCGGGGCTCCTTGGCAACGAGCAGTACTTC
TRBV5-4	TRBD2	TRBJ2-3	.	CASSVLGREGRSTDTQYF	TGTGCCAGCAGCGTGCTAGGGCGGGAGGGCCGGAGCACAGATACGCAGTATTTT
TRBV28	TRBD2	TRBJ2-3	few	CASRPVLAGGTDTQYF	TGTGCCAGCCGACCCGTACTAGCGGGAGGAACAGATACGCAGTATTTT
TRBV7-9	.	TRBJ2-7	.	CASSLAETSREQYF	TGTGCCAGCAGCTTAGCGGAGACCAGCCGCGAGCAGTACTTC
TRBV18	.	TRBJ1-5	.	CASSPLSNQPQHF	TGTGCCAGCTCACCATTAAGCAATCAGCCCCAGCATTTT
TRBV28	TRBD2	TRBJ2-3	once	CASISSVLAGRNEITDTQYF	TGTGCCAGCATTTCATCCGTACTAGCGGGAAGGAATGAGATCACAGATACGCAGTATTTT
TRBV6-6	.	TRBJ2-1	.	CASSSQAPINEQFF	TGTGCCAGCAGCTCCCAGGCCCCCATCAATGAGCAGTTCTTC
TRBV6-5	.	TRBJ2-2	.	CASSYSAGVVGELFF	TGTGCCAGCAGTTACTCAGCGGGCGTTGTCGGGGAGCTGTTTTTT
TRBV29-1	TRBD2	TRBJ2-2	.	CSVYPGLESTGELFF	TGCAGCGTTTATCCGGGACTAGAAAGTACCGGGGAGCTGTTTTTT
TRBV4-1	TRBD2	TRBJ2-5	.	CASSRLAGVRETQYF	TGCGCCAGCAGCCGGCTAGCGGGAGTGAGGGAGACCCAGTACTTC
TRBV30	TRBD1	TRBJ2-7	.	CAWRDRAIGEQYF	TGTGCCTGGAGGGACAGGGCGATCGGGGAGCAGTACTTC
TRBV6-1	TRBD2	TRBJ2-3	.	CASSGASGPGWWTDTQYF	TGTGCCAGCAGTGGGGCTAGCGGGCCCGGGTGGTGGACAGATACGCAGTATTTT
TRBV11-2	.	TRBJ1-2	.	CASSHPGGLASGYTF	TGTGCCAGCAGCCACCCGGGGGGGCTGGCGAGTGGCTACACCTTC
TRBV11-2	TRBD2	TRBJ2-7	.	CASSLAGGPYEQYF	TGTGCCAGCAGCTTAGCGGGAGGGCCCTACGAGCAGTACTTC
TRBV27	.	TRBJ2-2	.	CASSLAGHTPGELFF	TGTGCCAGCAGTTTAGCGGGTCACACCCCCGGGGAGCTGTTTTTT
TRBV28	.	TRBJ1-5	.	CASRTPQHNQPQHF	TGTGCCAGCAGGACCCCACAGCACAATCAGCCCCAGCATTTT
TRBV4-2	TRBD2	TRBJ2-5	.	CASSPAGGGQETQYF	TGTGCCAGCAGCCCAGCGGGAGGGGGGCAAGAGACCCAGTACTTC
TRBV11-2	.	TRBJ2-5	.	CASSLEGGPQETQYF	TGTGCCAGCAGCTTAGAGGGCGGGCCCCAAGAGACCCAGTACTTC
TRBV28	.	TRBJ1-2	.	CASGPRPGYTF	TGTGCCAGCGGTCCCAGGCCCGGCTACACCTTC
TRBV11-1	.	TRBJ1-1	.	CASSLGTSEAFF	TGTGCCAGCAGCTTAGGGACAAGTGAAGCTTTCTTT
TRBV4-3	TRBD1	TRBJ2-3	.	CASSQDRGTDTQYF	TGCGCCAGCAGCCAAGACAGGGGGACAGATACGCAGTATTTT
TRBV4-2	.	TRBJ2-7	.	CASSREAGDSYEQYF	TGTGCCAGCAGCCGAGAGGCAGGGGACTCCTACGAGCAGTACTTC
TRBV27	.	TRBJ2-7	.	CASSLVADTYEQYF	TGTGCCAGCAGTTTGGTAGCGGACACCTACGAGCAGTACTTC
TRBV18	TRBD1	TRBJ1-5	.	CASSGQGHQPQHF	TGTGCCAGCTCAGGACAGGGACATCAGCCCCAGCATTTT
TRBV5-1	TRBD2	TRBJ2-3	.	CASSLGLAADTQYF	TGCGCCAGCAGCTTGGGACTAGCGGCAGATACGCAGTATTTT
TRBV19	.	TRBJ2-7	.	CASSIGRRDEQYF	TGTGCCAGTAGTATAGGGAGGAGAGACGAGCAGTACTTC
TRBV4-2	.	TRBJ2-1	.	CASSHVGGVNEQFF	TGTGCCAGCAGCCACGTAGGGGGAGTCAATGAGCAGTTCTTC
TRBV10-3	.	TRBJ1-2	.	CAISEPPNDSGYTF	TGTGCCATCAGTGAGCCCCCCAATGATAGTGGCTACACCTTC
TRBV28	TRBD1	TRBJ1-5	.	CASSLTQQGEPQHF	TGTGCCAGCAGTTTAACCCAGCAGGGGGAGCCCCAGCATTTT
TRBV11-1	.	TRBJ2-7	.	CASSSVSEQYF	TGTGCCAGCAGTTCAGTTTCCGAGCAGTACTTC
TRBV4-2	TRBD2	TRBJ2-1	.	CASSPKSSGRDNEQFF	TGTGCCAGCAGCCCCAAGAGTAGCGGGAGGGACAATGAGCAGTTCTTC
TRBV11-2	.	TRBJ2-7	.	CASSLAQGSYEQYF	TGTGCCAGCAGCTTAGCTCAGGGCTCGTACGAGCAGTACTTC
TRBV2	.	TRBJ1-4	.	CASSRNRINEKLFF	TGTGCCAGCAGTCGTAACAGGATTAATGAAAAACTGTTTTTT
TRBV7-8	TRBD2	TRBJ2-7	.	CASSLELAGYYEQYF	TGTGCCAGCAGCTTAGAACTAGCGGGTTACTACGAGCAGTACTTC
TRBV28	.	TRBJ1-3	.	CASSVLGPREDTIYF	TGTGCCAGCAGCGTCCTCGGGCCGAGGGAAGACACCATATATTTT
TRBV28	TRBD1	TRBJ2-1	.	CASKRRGQGLGEQFF	TGTGCCAGCAAAAGGCGCGGACAGGGGTTGGGTGAGCAGTTCTTC
TRBV27	.	TRBJ2-3	once	CASRILSTDTQYF	TGTGCCAGCAGGATACTTAGCACAGATACGCAGTATTTT